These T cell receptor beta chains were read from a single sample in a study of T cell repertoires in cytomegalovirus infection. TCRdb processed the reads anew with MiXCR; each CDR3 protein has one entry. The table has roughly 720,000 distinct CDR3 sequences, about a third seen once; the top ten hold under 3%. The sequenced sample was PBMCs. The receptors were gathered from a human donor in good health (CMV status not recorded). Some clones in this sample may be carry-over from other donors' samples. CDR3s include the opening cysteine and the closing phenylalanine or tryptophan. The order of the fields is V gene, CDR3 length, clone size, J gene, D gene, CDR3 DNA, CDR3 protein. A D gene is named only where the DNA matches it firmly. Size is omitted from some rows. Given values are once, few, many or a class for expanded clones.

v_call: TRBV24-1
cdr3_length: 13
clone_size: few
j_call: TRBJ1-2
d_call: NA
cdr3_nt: TGTGCCACCAGTGATTTCTCCTCGGGGGGCTACACCTTC
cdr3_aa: CATSDFSSGGYTF

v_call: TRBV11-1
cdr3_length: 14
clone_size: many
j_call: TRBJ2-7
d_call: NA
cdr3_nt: TGTGCCAGCAGCTTAGAGAGGGTCAACTACGAGCAGTACTTC
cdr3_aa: CASSLERVNYEQYF

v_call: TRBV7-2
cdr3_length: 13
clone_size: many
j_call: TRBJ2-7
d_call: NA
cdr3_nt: TGTGCCAGCAGCTTAACGACAGGCTACGAGCAGTACTTC
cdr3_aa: CASSLTTGYEQYF

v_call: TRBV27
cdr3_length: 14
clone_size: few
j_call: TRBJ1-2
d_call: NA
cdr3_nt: TGTGCCAGCAGTTTAATCAATTCTAACTATGGCTACACCTTC
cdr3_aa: CASSLINSNYGYTF

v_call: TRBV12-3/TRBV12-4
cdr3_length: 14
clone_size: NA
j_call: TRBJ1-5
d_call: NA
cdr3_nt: TGTGCCAGCAGCCGTTCCGGGGGCGCACAGCCCCAGCATTTT
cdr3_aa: CASSRSGGAQPQHF

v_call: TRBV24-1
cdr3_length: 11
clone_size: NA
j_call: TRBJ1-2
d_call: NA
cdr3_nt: TGTGCCACCAGTGATGACTATGGCTACACCTTC
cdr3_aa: CATSDDYGYTF

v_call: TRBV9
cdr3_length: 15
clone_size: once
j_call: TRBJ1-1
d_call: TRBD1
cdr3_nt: TGTGACAGCAGCGTTGCCGACAGGGGGGCCACTGAAGCTTTCTTT
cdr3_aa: CDSSVADRGATEAFF

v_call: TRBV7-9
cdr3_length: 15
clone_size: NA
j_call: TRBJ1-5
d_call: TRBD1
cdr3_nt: TGTGCCAGCAGCTGGGGACAGGGAAGCAATCAGCCCCAGCATTTT
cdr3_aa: CASSWGQGSNQPQHF

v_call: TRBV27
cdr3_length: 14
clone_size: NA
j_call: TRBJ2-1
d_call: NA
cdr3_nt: TGTGCCAGCAGTTTAAGTCGGGCCCACAATGAGCAGTTCTTC
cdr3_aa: CASSLSRAHNEQFF

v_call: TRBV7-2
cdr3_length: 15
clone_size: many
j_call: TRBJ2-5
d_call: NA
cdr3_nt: TGTGCCAGCAGCTTAGCCACGGGACCGATGGAGACCCAGTACTTC
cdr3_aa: CASSLATGPMETQYF

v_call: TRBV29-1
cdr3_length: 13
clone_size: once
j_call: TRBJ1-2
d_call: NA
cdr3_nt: TGCAGCGTTGAGGACCCCTTCCCTTATGGCTACACCTTC
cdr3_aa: CSVEDPFPYGYTF

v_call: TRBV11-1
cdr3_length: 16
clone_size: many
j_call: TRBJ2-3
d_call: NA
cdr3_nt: TGTGCCAGCAGCTTAGGACCCTATGCCGACACAGATACGCAGTATTTT
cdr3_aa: CASSLGPYADTDTQYF

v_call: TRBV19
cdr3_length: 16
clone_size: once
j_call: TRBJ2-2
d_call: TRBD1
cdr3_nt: TGTGCCAGTCGACCCGGACAGGTTTCGAACACCGGGGAGCTGTTTTTT
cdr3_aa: CASRPGQVSNTGELFF

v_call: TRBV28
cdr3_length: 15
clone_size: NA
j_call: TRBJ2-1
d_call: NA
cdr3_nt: TGTGACAGCAGGCCAGACAGCGAATTGGACAATGAGCAGTTCTTC
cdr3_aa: CDSRPDSELDNEQFF

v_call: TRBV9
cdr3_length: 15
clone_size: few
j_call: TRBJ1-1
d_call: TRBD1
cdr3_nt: TGTGCCAGCAGCGCTCACAGGGGAGGGTCCACTGAAGCTTTCTTT
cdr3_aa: CASSAHRGGSTEAFF

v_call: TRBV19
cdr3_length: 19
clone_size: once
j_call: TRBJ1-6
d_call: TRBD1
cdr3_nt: TGTGCCAGTAGCGGTCCGAGGACAGGGATCGGACGGTATAATTCACCCCTCCCCTTT
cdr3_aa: CASSGPRTGIGRYNSPLPF

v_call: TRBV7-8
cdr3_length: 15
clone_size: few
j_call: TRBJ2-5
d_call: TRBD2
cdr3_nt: TGTGCCAGCAGCCCGCGCGGGGGGAACCAAGAGACCCAGTACTTC
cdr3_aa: CASSPRGGNQETQYF

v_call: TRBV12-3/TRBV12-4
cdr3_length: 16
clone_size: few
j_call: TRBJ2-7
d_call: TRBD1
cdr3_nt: TGTGCCAGCACCCCCCGGGGACAGGGGGTGGTCTCGGAGCAGTACTTC
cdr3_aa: CASTPRGQGVVSEQYF

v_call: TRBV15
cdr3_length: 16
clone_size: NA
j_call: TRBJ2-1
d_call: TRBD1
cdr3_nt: TGTGCCACCAGCAGAGACGCGACAGGGTGGGCGAATGAGCAGTTCTTC
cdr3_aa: CATSRDATGWANEQFF

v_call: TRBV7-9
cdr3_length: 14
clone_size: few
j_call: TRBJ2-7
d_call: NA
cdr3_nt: TGTGCCAGCAGCTCGGGACACCTCCTATTTGAGCAGTACTTC
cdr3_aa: CASSSGHLLFEQYF

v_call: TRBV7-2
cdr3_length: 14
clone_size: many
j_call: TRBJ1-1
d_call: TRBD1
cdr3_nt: TGTGCCAGCAGCTTAGACAGGGGGCTTACTGAAGCTTTCTTT
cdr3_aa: CASSLDRGLTEAFF

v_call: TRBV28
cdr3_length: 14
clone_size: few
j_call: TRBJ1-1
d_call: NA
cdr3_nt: TGTGCCAGCAGTTTGGCAGGGTTGCGCACTGAAGCTTTCTTT
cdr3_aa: CASSLAGLRTEAFF

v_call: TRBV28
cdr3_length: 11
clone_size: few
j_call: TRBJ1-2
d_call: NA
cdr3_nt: TGTGCCAGCAGTTCCAAAATGGGCTACACCTTC
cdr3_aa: CASSSKMGYTF

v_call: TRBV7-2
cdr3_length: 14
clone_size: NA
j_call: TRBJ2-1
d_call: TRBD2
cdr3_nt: TGTGCCAGCATGTTATTTACTAGCGACAATGAGCAGTTCTTC
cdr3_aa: CASMLFTSDNEQFF

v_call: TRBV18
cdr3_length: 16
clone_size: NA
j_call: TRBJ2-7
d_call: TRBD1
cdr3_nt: TGTGCCAGCTCACCAGACGGGACAGGGGTTATATTCGAGCAGTACTTC
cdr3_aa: CASSPDGTGVIFEQYF

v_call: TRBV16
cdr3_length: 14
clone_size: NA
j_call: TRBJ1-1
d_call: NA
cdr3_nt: TGTGCCAGCACCGCACGACAGGCGGACACTGAAGCTTTCTTT
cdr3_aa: CASTARQADTEAFF

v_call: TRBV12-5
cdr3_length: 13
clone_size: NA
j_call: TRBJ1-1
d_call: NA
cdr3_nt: TGTGCTAGTGGTTTGCAGGGCCCCACTGAAGCTTTCTTT
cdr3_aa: CASGLQGPTEAFF

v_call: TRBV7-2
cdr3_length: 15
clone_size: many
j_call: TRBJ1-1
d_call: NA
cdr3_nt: TGTGCCAGCAGCCGCCACCCGAACACGAACACTGAAGCTTTCTTT
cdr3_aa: CASSRHPNTNTEAFF

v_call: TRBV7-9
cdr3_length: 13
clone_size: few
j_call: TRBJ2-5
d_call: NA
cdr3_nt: TGTGCCAGCAGCCCCAACCTTCGGCAGACCCAGTACTTC
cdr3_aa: CASSPNLRQTQYF

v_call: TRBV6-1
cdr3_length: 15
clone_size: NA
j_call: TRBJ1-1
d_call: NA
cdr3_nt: TGTGCCAGCACGGCTGTAACCGCGCGGTACACTGAAGCTTTCTTT
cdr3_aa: CASTAVTARYTEAFF

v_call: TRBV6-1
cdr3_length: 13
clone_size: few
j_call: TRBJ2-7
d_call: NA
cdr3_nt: TGTGCCAGCAGTGTGACAGCGTTGTACGAGCAGTACTTC
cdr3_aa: CASSVTALYEQYF

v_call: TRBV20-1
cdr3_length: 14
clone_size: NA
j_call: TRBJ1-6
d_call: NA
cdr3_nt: TGCAGTGCTAGGGGCAGGGTTCGGGATTCACCCCTCCACTTT
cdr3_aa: CSARGRVRDSPLHF

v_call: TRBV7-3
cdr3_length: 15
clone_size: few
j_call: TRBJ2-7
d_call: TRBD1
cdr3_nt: TGTGCCAGCAGCGAAGGACAGGAGGCGTTCTACGAGCAGTACTTC
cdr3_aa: CASSEGQEAFYEQYF

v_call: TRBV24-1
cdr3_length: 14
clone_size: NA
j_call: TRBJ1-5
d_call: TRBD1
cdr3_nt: TGTGCCACCAGTGACCCAGGCCGACAGGGGCCAAAGCATTTT
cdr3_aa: CATSDPGRQGPKHF

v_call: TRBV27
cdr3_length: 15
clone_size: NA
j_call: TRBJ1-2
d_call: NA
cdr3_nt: TGTGCCAGCAGTCAGGGCTCCAAGGGGATCGATGGCTACACCTTC
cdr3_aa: CASSQGSKGIDGYTF

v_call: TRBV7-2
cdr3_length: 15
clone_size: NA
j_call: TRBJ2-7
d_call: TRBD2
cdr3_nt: TGTGCCAGCAGCTTACGCCGCCTAGCGGGGTACGAGCAGTACTTC
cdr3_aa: CASSLRRLAGYEQYF

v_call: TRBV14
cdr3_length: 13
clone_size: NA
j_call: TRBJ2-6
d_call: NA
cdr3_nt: TGTGCCAGCAGCCTACATGGGGCCAACGTCCTGACTTTC
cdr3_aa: CASSLHGANVLTF

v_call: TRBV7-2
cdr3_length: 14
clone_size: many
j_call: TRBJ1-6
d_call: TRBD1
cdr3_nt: TGTGCCAGCAGCTTAAAGGGGGCGCATTCACCCCTCCACTTT
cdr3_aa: CASSLKGAHSPLHF

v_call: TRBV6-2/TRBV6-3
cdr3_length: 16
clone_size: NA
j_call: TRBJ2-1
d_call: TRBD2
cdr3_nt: TGTGCCAGCAGACAACTAGCGGGAGGATCCTACAATGAGCAGTTCTTC
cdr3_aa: CASRQLAGGSYNEQFF

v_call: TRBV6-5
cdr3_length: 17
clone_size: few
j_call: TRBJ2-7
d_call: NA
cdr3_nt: TGTGCCAGCAGTTACTCCCATAAGAGGACTGTTGACTACGAGCAGTACTTC
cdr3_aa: CASSYSHKRTVDYEQYF

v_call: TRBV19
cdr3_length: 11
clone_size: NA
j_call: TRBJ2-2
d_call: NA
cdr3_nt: TGTGCCAGTAAGACCGCCCAGGGGCTGTTTTTT
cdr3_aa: CASKTAQGLFF

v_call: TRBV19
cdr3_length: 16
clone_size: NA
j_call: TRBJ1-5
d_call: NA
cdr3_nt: TGTGCCAGTAGTGAACGGTTATCGGGAGGTCGTCAGCCCCAGCATTTT
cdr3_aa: CASSERLSGGRQPQHF

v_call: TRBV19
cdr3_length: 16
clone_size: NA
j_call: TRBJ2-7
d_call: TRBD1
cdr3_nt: TGTGCCAGTAGTATTTTTCCGGGACAGGACACCTACGAGCAGTACTTC
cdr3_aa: CASSIFPGQDTYEQYF

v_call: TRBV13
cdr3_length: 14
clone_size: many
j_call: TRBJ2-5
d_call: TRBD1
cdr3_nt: TGTGCCAGCAGCTCGAGGACAGGCCAAGAGACCCAGTACTTC
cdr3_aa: CASSSRTGQETQYF

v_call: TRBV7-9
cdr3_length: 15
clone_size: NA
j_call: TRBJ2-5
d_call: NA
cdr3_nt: TGTGCCAGCAGCTTAGTGACCCGGACCATGGAGACCCAGTACTTC
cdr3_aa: CASSLVTRTMETQYF

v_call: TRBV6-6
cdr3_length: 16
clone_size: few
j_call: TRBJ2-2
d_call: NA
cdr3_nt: TGTGCCAGCAGTTACTGGGGAGATCGTAACACCGGGGAGCTGTTTTTT
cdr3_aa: CASSYWGDRNTGELFF

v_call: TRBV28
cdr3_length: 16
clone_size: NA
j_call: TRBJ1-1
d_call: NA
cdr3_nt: TGTGCCAGCAGTTCGGCGGGTAGGGCAGGGAACACTGAAGCTTTCTTT
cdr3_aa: CASSSAGRAGNTEAFF

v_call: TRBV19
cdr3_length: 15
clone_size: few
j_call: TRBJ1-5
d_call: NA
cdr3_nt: TGTGCCAGTAACCAGGACAGAATGGGGTATCAGCCCCAGCATTTT
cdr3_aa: CASNQDRMGYQPQHF

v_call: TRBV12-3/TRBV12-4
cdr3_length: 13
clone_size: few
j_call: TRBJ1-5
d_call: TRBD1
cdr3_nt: TGTGCCAGCAGTACAGGGGAAACTCAGCCCCAGCATTTT
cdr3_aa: CASSTGETQPQHF

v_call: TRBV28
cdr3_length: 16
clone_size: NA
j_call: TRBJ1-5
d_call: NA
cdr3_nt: TGTGCCAGCAGGAGGGGCGAGGGAACCAGCAATCAGCCCCAGCATTTT
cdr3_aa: CASRRGEGTSNQPQHF

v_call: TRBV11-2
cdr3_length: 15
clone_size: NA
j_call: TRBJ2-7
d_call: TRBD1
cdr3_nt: TGTGCCAGCAGCTTGACAGGGGTACCCCTCTACGAGCAGTACTTC
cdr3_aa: CASSLTGVPLYEQYF

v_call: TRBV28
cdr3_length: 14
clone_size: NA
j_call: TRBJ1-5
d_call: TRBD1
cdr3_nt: TGTGCCAGCAGTTTTCAGGGGGTGTATCAGCCCCAGCATTTT
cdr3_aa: CASSFQGVYQPQHF

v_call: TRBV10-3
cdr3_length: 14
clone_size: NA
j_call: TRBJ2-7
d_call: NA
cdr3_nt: TGTGCCATCAGTGAATTAGGGACCTCCGACGAGCAGTACTTC
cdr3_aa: CAISELGTSDEQYF

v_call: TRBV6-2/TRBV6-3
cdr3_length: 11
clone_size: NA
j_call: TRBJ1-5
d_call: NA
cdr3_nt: TGTGCCAGCAGTCCTCCGGGGCCCCAGCATTTT
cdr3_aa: CASSPPGPQHF

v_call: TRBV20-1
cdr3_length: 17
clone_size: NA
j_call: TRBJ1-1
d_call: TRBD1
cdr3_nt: TGCAGTGCTAGATTAGGGACAGGGGGTTTTTATGGCACTGAAGCTTTCTTT
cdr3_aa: CSARLGTGGFYGTEAFF